These 29 T cell receptor beta chains came from one sample sequenced in a study of shared clonotypes between healthy human individuals. The method was immunoSEQ multiplex PCR; TCRdb's version includes in-frame clones alone and lacks a portion of them. The sample yields 2 million to 3 million clones, approximately 92% seen once. Sequencing used naive CD4+ T cells sorted from blood. Subset described: CD45RA+ positively selected. Every receptor here comes from a young man in good health.

The V call is TRBV5-1, the J call TRBJ2-7, with 7 bases that match TRBD1. Germline V CDR1 and CDR2: SGHRS, YFSETQ. J was trimmed by 2 bases and V by 0 bases; bases with no gene match: 5. This CDR3 region has 15 residues. CDR3 amino acids: CASSLERGRTYEQYF. The CDR3 coding sequence is TGCGCCAGCAGCTTGGAAAGGGGGCGTACCTACGAGCAGTACTTC.

In the case of this clone: Other DNA sequences in the sample encode the same CDR3. The chain is built from TRBV5-1 and TRBJ2-1; no reliable D call. The germline gives CDR1 SGHRS, CDR2 YFSETQ. This CDR3 is 12 amino acids long. The ends were cut back, 1 base at V and 6 bases at J, with 5 bases in the middle. CDR3 sequence reads: CASSLNFNEQFF. The DNA of the CDR3 is TGCGCCAGCAGCTTGAATTTCAATGAGCAGTTCTTC.

The CDR3 sequence: CASSRTGSSYNEQFF. CDR3 nucleotides: TGCGCCAGCAGCCGGACAGGGAGCTCCTACAATGAGCAGTTCTTC. The chain combines TRBV5-1 with TRBJ2-1; TRBD1 matches at 8 bases. V lost 4 bases, J lost 0 bases, and 3 bases stayed unmatched. The CDR3 length is 15 residues. Per germline, CDR1 SGHRS and CDR2 YFSETQ. Using reference TRBV5-1 and TRBJ2-1 for the parts outside the CDR3, the full variable domain is KAGVTQTPRYLIKTRGQQVTLSCSPISGHRSVSWYQQTPGQGLQFLFEYFSETQRNKGNFPGRFSGRQFSNSRSEMNVSTLELGDSALYLCASSRTGSSYNEQFFGPGTRLTVL.

The chain joins TRBV10-3 to TRBJ1-2; 8 nucleotides agree with TRBD1. Trimming removed 10 bases from V and 8 bases from J; junction bases left unmatched: 15. The CDR3 is 14 residues long. Looked up from germline, CDR1 is ENHRY and CDR2 is SYGVKD. CDR3 protein: CATDRGQGFNGYTF. As DNA, the CDR3 is TGTGCCACGGATAGAGGACAGGGTTTCAACGGCTACACCTTC.

The rearrangement links TRBV11-2 to TRBJ2-5; the match to TRBD1 covers 9 bases. Trimming removed 3 bases from V and 11 bases from J; junction bases left unmatched: 10. Per the germline V gene, CDR1 is SGHAT and CDR2 is FQNNGV. This CDR3 comprises 14 residues. CDR3 protein: CASSFGTGSGTQYF. For the CDR3, the DNA is TGTGCCAGCAGCTTTGGGACAGGGTCGGGGACTCAGTACTTC. Filled out from reference TRBV11-2 and TRBJ2-5, the complete variable domain reads EAGVAQSPRYKIIEKRQSVAFWCNPISGHATLYWYQQILGQGPKLLIQFQNNGVVDDSQLPKDRFSAERLKGVDSTLKIQPAKLEDSAVYLCASSFGTGSGTQYFGPGTRLLVL.

The chain uses TRBV7-9 and TRBJ2-5; no clear D gene. The CDR3 is 12 amino acids. Germline V gene data show CDR1 as SEHNR and CDR2 as FQNEAQ (reference sequence). Trimming took 2 bases from V and 3 from J, leaving 4 bases between them. The chain's CDR3 is CASSLNEETQYF. The CDR3 bases are TGTGCCAGCAGCTTAAATGAAGAGACCCAGTACTTC. Based on the CDR3 plus reference TRBV7-9 and TRBJ2-5, the full variable domain is DTGVSQNPRHKITKRGQNVTFRCDPISEHNRLYWYRQTLGQGPEFLTYFQNEAQLEKSRLLSDRFSAERPKGSFSTLEIQRTEQGDSAMYLCASSLNEETQYFGPGTRLLVL.

The chain has TRBV2 and TRBJ1-1; D call uncertain. Germline values: CDR1 SNHLY, CDR2 FYNNEI. The CDR3 is 13 residues long. V was pared by 6 bases and J by 0 bases, with 8 bases between. The CDR3 here is CASRSGMNTEAFF. CDR3 coding DNA: TGTGCCAGCAGGAGCGGCATGAACACTGAAGCTTTCTTT.

The chain links TRBV10-1 to TRBJ2-7; 11 bases are a match to TRBD2. The CDR3 loop spans 15 amino acids. Trimming at V came to 0 bases and at J to 3 bases, leaving 1 base not matched to a gene. The V gene's germline CDR1 is WNHNN and CDR2 SYGVQD (reference sequence). As DNA, the CDR3 is TGCGCCAGCAGTGAGTCGACTAGCGGGAACTACGAGCAGTACTTC. As protein: CASSESTSGNYEQYF.

This chain links TRBV28 with TRBJ1-5, with TRBD1 matching 8 bases. J was trimmed by 2 bases and V by 5 bases; bases with no gene match: 5. Germline V lookup: CDR1 MDHEN, CDR2 SYDVKM. The length of the CDR3 is 15 residues. CDR3 nucleotides: TGTGCCAGCAGTGGTATGGACAGGGGCAATCAGCCCCAGCATTTT. It encodes CASSGMDRGNQPQHF.

The rearrangement uses TRBV7-8 and TRBJ1-1, with TRBD1 matching 10 bases. J gave up 5 bases and V 6 bases, and 6 bases lay outside the gene matches. The CDR3 has 14 residues. The germline V gene has CDR1 SGHVS and CDR2 FQNEAQ. As DNA, the CDR3 is TGTGCCAGCAGTCGGGACAGGGGTAGGACTGAAGCTTTCTTT. It yields the protein CASSRDRGRTEAFF.

The chain combines TRBV6-5 with TRBJ2-1; TRBD2 matches 7 bases. With 2 bases clipped from V and 3 bases from J, the junction kept 4 bases outside the gene matches. Germline-derived CDR1 and CDR2 are MNHEY and SVGAGI. The CDR3 has 15 amino acids. The CDR3 DNA reads as TGTGCCAGCAGTTACACCCGGGACTACTACAATGAGCAGTTCTTC. Amino acids: CASSYTRDYYNEQFF.

The CDR3 spells CASKEETQYF. The CDR3 nucleotides read TGTGCCAGCAAAGAAGAGACCCAGTACTTC. The chain employs TRBV6-6 and TRBJ2-5; D call uncertain. The CDR3 is made up of 10 amino acids. Germline V gene lookup returns CDR1 MNHNY and CDR2 SVGAGI (reference sequence). The V end was cut by 7 bases, the J end by 3 bases, with 3 bases between.

The rearrangement uses TRBV10-3 and TRBJ1-6; a possible D gene is TRBD1 (6 bases). V dropped 6 bases and J dropped 9 bases, with 15 bases sitting between them. Looked up from germline, CDR1 is ENHRY and CDR2 is SYGVKD. The length of the CDR3 is 14 residues. CDR3 amino acids: CAIRGNRDGSPLHF. For the CDR3, the DNA is TGTGCCATCAGGGGTAACAGGGATGGTTCACCCCTCCACTTT.

With respect to this clone: The same CDR3 arises from other DNA sequences in this sample as well. This chain uses TRBV5-4 with TRBJ1-2; D remains unclear. Trimming took off 2 bases at V and 2 bases at J, with 7 bases between the two ends. This CDR3 has 13 amino acids. Germline V gives CDR1 SGHNT, CDR2 YYREEE (reference sequence). The CDR3 region is CASSLFGNYGYTF. CDR3 coding DNA: TGTGCCAGCAGCTTATTTGGAAACTATGGCTACACCTTC.

The chain carries TRBV5-1 and TRBJ2-7; D not resolved. From germline, CDR1 is SGHRS and CDR2 YFSETQ. With 0 bases removed from V and 3 bases from J, the gap between germline ends came to 10 bases. The CDR3 has 14 residues. The chain's CDR3 is CASSLEASIYEQYF. In nucleotides, the CDR3 is TGCGCCAGCAGCTTGGAAGCGTCGATCTACGAGCAGTACTTC.

The table lists this clone with a count of one. The chain combines TRBV11-2 with TRBJ1-2, with 7 bases aligning to TRBD1. The ends lost 4 bases at V and 4 bases at J; junction bases unmatched: 12. This CDR3 region has 16 residues. Germline V gene data show CDR1 as SGHAT and CDR2 as FQNNGV. CDR3 region: CASSSTGQALGYGYTF. Written as DNA, the CDR3 is TGTGCCAGCAGCTCAACCGGACAGGCTCTCGGCTATGGCTACACCTTC.

This clone is a singleton in its sample. V gene TRBV20-1 combines with J gene TRBJ1-2; TRBD1 matches at 7 bases. Looked up from germline, CDR1 is DFQATT and CDR2 is SNEGSKA (reference sequence). The length of the CDR3 is 11 residues. The CDR3 here is CSGDRAWGYTF. The CDR3 DNA is TGCAGCGGAGACAGGGCTTGGGGCTACACCTTC.

The chain uses TRBV2 and TRBJ1-2, with D possibly being TRBD1 (6 bases). This CDR3 region has 17 residues. Germline-derived CDR1 and CDR2 are SNHLY and FYNNEI. V was trimmed by 7 bases and J by 8 bases, leaving 29 bases between them. The CDR3 DNA follows: TGTGCCAGCATAGGTGGAGGGAGCAGGGGAAAGTTTTGGGGCTACACCTTC. Protein sequence: CASIGGGSRGKFWGYTF.

Remarks on this clone: This CDR3 is also generated by other DNA sequences in the sample. The chain has TRBV4-1 and TRBJ2-1; D may correspond to TRBD1 or TRBD2 (6 bases each). The V end lost 0 bases, the J end lost 2 bases, and 8 bases lay between the germline ends. CDR3 size: 15 residues. Germline CDR1 reads MGHRA; CDR2 reads YSYEKL. CDR3 nucleotide sequence: TGCGCCAGCAGCCAAGACGGGGGCCCCTACAATGAGCAGTTCTTC. As protein: CASSQDGGPYNEQFF.

This clone appeared a few times. The sample has other DNA sequences that encode this CDR3 too. CDR3 amino acids: CASSARGYEQYF. CDR3 sequence (DNA): TGTGCCAGCAGTGCCAGGGGATACGAGCAGTACTTC. The chain uses TRBV6-1 and TRBJ2-7; possible D gene TRBD1, 6 bases. Germline V CDR1 and CDR2: MNHNS, SASEGT. The CDR3 is made up of 12 amino acids. Trimming took 4 bases from V and 4 from J, leaving 8 bases between them.

The chain uses TRBV6-1 and TRBJ2-7; D is unclear. The CDR3 loop spans 15 amino acids. V was clipped by 1 base and J by 4 bases, with 14 bases between them. CDR1 MNHNS and CDR2 SASEGT come from the germline V gene. The CDR3 region is CASSEVGGPRYEQYF. The CDR3 nucleotides are TGTGCCAGCAGTGAAGTCGGCGGCCCACGGTACGAGCAGTACTTC.

The CDR3 region is CATRGGTASNTGELFF. The CDR3, as DNA: TGTGCCACCCGAGGAGGGACGGCTTCGAACACCGGGGAGCTGTTTTTT. The chain links TRBV15 to TRBJ2-2, with D possibly TRBD2 on 6 matching bases. The V and J ends lost 8 bases and 0 bases respectively, with 16 bases between them. This CDR3 spans 16 amino acids. Germline CDR1 and CDR2: LNHNV and YYDKDF (reference sequence).

CDR3 in DNA: TGCAGCGTTGGGGGGGGCAGATGGAGCACAGATACGCAGTATTTT. It codes for CSVGGGRWSTDTQYF. The chain employs TRBV29-1 and TRBJ2-3, with D possibly TRBD2 on 7 matching bases. The CDR3 runs 15 residues. V lost 4 bases and J lost 0, with 14 bases in between. Germline CDR1 is SQVTM and CDR2 is ANQGSEA.

The chain couples TRBV18 to TRBJ1-2, with a tentative D call TRBD1 (5 bases). Deletions cut 1 base from V and 3 bases from J, with 15 bases between. The CDR3 covers 16 residues. The germline V gene encodes CDR1 KGHSH and CDR2 LQKENI. CDR3 protein: CASSPLSGSGDYGYTF. CDR3 sequence (DNA): TGTGCCAGCTCACCACTTTCAGGGTCGGGAGACTATGGCTACACCTTC.

The chain recombines TRBV27 with TRBJ1-3; D gene ambiguous. Germline V gene data show CDR1 as MNHEY and CDR2 as SMNVEV (reference sequence). Trimming removed 5 bases from V and 4 bases from J, with 18 bases in between. The CDR3 covers 16 residues. In nucleotides, the CDR3 is TGTGCCAGCAGTCCCAATCCCGTCCCGGTGGGAAACACCATATATTTT. Translation: CASSPNPVPVGNTIYF.

The chain carries TRBV5-1 and TRBJ1-6; D not certain. Germline lookup yields CDR1 SGHRS and CDR2 YFSETQ. CDR3 length: 13 amino acids. The ends were cut back, 0 bases at V and 9 bases at J, with 7 bases in the middle. The CDR3 is CASSLGTISPLHF. DNA for the CDR3: TGCGCCAGCAGCTTGGGCACAATTTCACCCCTCCACTTT. Using reference TRBV5-1 and TRBJ1-6 for the parts outside the CDR3, the full variable domain is KAGVTQTPRYLIKTRGQQVTLSCSPISGHRSVSWYQQTPGQGLQFLFEYFSETQRNKGNFPGRFSGRQFSNSRSEMNVSTLELGDSALYLCASSLGTISPLHFGNGTRLTVT.

The gene calls are TRBV5-4 and TRBJ2-4; D perhaps matches TRBD1 (5 bases). Trimming stripped 4 bases from V and 7 bases from J, with 15 bases between. The CDR3 is made up of 14 amino acids. Per the germline V gene, CDR1 is SGHNT and CDR2 is YYREEE (reference sequence). Here the CDR3 reads CASSAGPGRNIQYF. Here the CDR3 DNA reads TGTGCCAGCAGCGCCGGGCCAGGGCGGAACATTCAGTACTTC.

The table lists this clone with a few counts. The identical CDR3 is also encoded by other nucleotide sequences in the sample. The chain is built from TRBV7-2 and TRBJ1-1, with D unclear. The CDR3 length is 13 residues. The ends were cut back, 2 bases at V and 1 base at J, with 5 bases in the middle. Germline-derived CDR1 and CDR2 are SGHTA and FQGNSA. The CDR3, as DNA: TGTGCCAGCAGCTTATCTGGGAACACTGAAGCTTTCTTT. This codes for CASSLSGNTEAFF.

The rearrangement joins TRBV4-1 to TRBJ2-5; the match to TRBD1 covers 10 bases. The V gene's germline CDR1 is MGHRA and CDR2 YSYEKL. This CDR3 is built from 16 residues. The trim removed 1 base at V and 5 bases at J, leaving 7 bases unmatched. The CDR3 nucleotides are TGCGCCAGCAGCCAAGGGGACAGGGGAAGAGGGGAGACCCAGTACTTC. Residues: CASSQGDRGRGETQYF.